This T cell receptor (beta chain) originates from a study of Graves' ophthalmopathy and Graves' hyperthyroidism. The table lists this clonotype with many counts. V lost 6 bases, J lost 4 bases, and 21 bases lay in between. The CDR3 length is 16 residues. Beta-chain TCR CDR3 regions were amplified from RNA transcripts. Second-round multiplex PCR came after first-round RT-PCR with HTBI primers. TCRdb re-analysed the multiplex PCR reads in MiXCR, keeping a single row per CDR3 protein. This sample has 400,000 to 450,000 distinct CDR3 sequences, with about 21% found just once. Source material: peripheral blood. The V gene is TRBV12-3 or TRBV12-4, the J gene TRBJ2-5; tentatively, D is TRBD2 (7 bases). This clonotype was obtained from a woman aged 18-29 years with stable Graves' hyperthyroidism. DNA for the CDR3: TGTGCCAGCAGGCCCTACGAAGGGGGGGGCGCAGAGACCCAGTACTTC. Residues: CASRPYEGGGAETQYF.